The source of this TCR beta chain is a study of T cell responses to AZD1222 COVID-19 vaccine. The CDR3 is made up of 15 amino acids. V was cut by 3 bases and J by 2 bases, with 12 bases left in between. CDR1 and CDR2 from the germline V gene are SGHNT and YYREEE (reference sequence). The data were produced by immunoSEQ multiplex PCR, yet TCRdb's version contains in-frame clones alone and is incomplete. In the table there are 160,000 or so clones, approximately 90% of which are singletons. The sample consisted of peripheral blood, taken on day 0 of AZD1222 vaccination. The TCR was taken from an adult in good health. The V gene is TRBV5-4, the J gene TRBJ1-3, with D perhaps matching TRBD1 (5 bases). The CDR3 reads CASSSWTSTGNTIYF. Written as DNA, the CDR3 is TGTGCCAGCAGCTCGTGGACATCCACTGGAAACACCATATATTTT.